The 3 T cell receptor beta chains presented below share a single source sample, sequenced in a study of cytomegalovirus exposure and HLA in healthy donors. 60 Vbeta and 13 Jbeta primers were used in PCR. The data were produced by immunoSEQ multiplex PCR, yet TCRdb's version contains in-frame clones alone and is incomplete. Of roughly 180,000 clones listed, roughly 78% are singletons. The sample was PBMCs. These receptors all come from a woman in her twenties or thirties in good health and CMV-seronegative.

The rearrangement joins TRBV7-9 to TRBJ2-1; 14 bases align to TRBD2. The CDR3 loop spans 19 amino acids. CDR1 and CDR2 from the germline V gene are SEHNR and FQNEAQ (reference sequence). Trimming at V came to 1 base and at J to 4 bases, leaving 9 bases not matched to a gene. CDR3 in DNA: TGTGCCAGCAGCTTAGGCGTCGGGACTAGCGGGGGTGGGTACAATGAGCAGTTCTTC. This translates into CASSLGVGTSGGGYNEQFF. The complete variable domain, with remaining parts taken from reference TRBV7-9 and TRBJ2-1, reads DTGVSQNPRHKITKRGQNVTFRCDPISEHNRLYWYRQTLGQGPEFLTYFQNEAQLEKSRLLSDRFSAERPKGSFSTLEIQRTEQGDSAMYLCASSLGVGTSGGGYNEQFFGPGTRLTVL.

The V gene is TRBV11-2, the J gene TRBJ1-1; the D is unclear. There are 16 residues in the CDR3. V was shortened by 3 bases and J by 8 bases, with 22 bases between the two germline ends. Germline values: CDR1 SGHAT, CDR2 FQNNGV. The CDR3 is CASSFAARGGKGEAFF. In DNA form, the CDR3 reads TGTGCCAGCAGCTTTGCCGCGCGGGGTGGTAAGGGCGAAGCTTTCTTT.

The genes are TRBV30 and TRBJ2-5; D possibly corresponds to TRBD2 (5 bases). V lost 0 bases to trimming and J lost 2 bases, with 10 bases between them. The CDR3 consists of 14 residues. Looked up from germline, CDR1 is GTSNPN and CDR2 is SVGIG (reference sequence). The CDR3 DNA is TGTGCCTGGAGTGTACTTGGACTGCAAGAGACCCAGTACTTC. This gives the protein CAWSVLGLQETQYF.